The 20 T cell receptor beta chains below all came from one sample that was sequenced in a study of T cell responses to AZD1222 COVID-19 vaccine. The table came from immunoSEQ multiplex PCR; TCRdb's copy has only in-frame clones and leaves some out. This table has around 110,000 clones, approximately 84% appearing once. The sequencing used peripheral blood, collected on day 0 of AZD1222 vaccination. The receptors derive from an adult in good health.

The J gene is TRBJ2-7, the V gene TRBV27, with 9 bases matching TRBD1. From germline, CDR1 is MNHEY and CDR2 SMNVEV (reference sequence). CDR3 size: 15 residues. Trimming at V came to 4 bases and at J to 3 bases, leaving 7 bases not matched to a gene. As DNA, the CDR3 is TGTGCCAGCAGTTGGGACGGACAGGGGTACTACGAGCAGTACTTC. Amino acids: CASSWDGQGYYEQYF.

This clone was counted a few times. The rearrangement uses TRBV19 and TRBJ2-2; 7 bases fit TRBD1. From germline, CDR1 is LNHDA and CDR2 SQIVND (reference sequence). The ends lost 6 bases at V and 4 bases at J; junction bases unmatched: 5. This CDR3 comprises 14 residues. CDR3 in amino acids: CASSRTGVTGELFF. The CDR3 DNA sequence: TGTGCCAGTAGCAGGACAGGAGTCACCGGGGAGCTGTTTTTT. The full variable domain, in which reference TRBV19 and TRBJ2-2 provide the parts outside the CDR3, is DGGITQSPKYLFRKEGQNVTLSCEQNLNHDAMYWYRQDPGQGLRLIYYSQIVNDFQKGDIAEGYSVSREKKESFPLTVTSAQKNPTAFYLCASSRTGVTGELFFGEGSRLTVL.

This sequence joins TRBV18 and TRBJ2-5, with unresolved D. V gave up 4 bases and J gave up 3 bases, with 6 bases separating them. CDR1 KGHSH and CDR2 LQKENI come from the germline V gene. The CDR3 is 12 amino acids. CDR3 loop: CASSRREETQYF. As DNA, the CDR3 is TGTGCCAGCTCACGAAGGGAAGAGACCCAGTACTTC.

The chain is built from TRBV28 and TRBJ2-2; 10 bases match TRBD2. The CDR3 extends over 18 amino acids. The V gene's germline CDR1 is MDHEN and CDR2 SYDVKM. V dropped 4 bases and J dropped 6; count of bases not matched to a gene: 14. This chain's CDR3 is CASSSPSLAGVSSGELFF. The CDR3 nucleotides are TGTGCCAGCAGTTCCCCCTCGCTAGCGGGAGTATCGTCCGGGGAGCTGTTTTTT.

This chain joins TRBV19 and TRBJ1-1; tentative D call: TRBD1 (5 bases). The CDR3 spans 17 residues. Germline V gene data show CDR1 as LNHDA and CDR2 as SQIVND (reference sequence). V was trimmed by 4 bases and J by 5 bases, leaving 23 bases between them. The CDR3 here is CASSTRLGHQVRTEAFF. The CDR3 DNA is TGTGCCAGTAGTACCCGATTAGGACATCAGGTCCGGACTGAAGCTTTCTTT.

The rearrangement links TRBV27 to TRBJ1-4; a possible D gene is TRBD1 (6 bases). The germline V gene encodes CDR1 MNHEY and CDR2 SMNVEV (reference sequence). V lost 1 base to trimming and J lost 6 bases, with 9 bases between them. The CDR3 has 14 residues. Here the CDR3 reads CASSLWGQHEKLFF. The CDR3 DNA reads TGTGCCAGCAGTTTATGGGGGCAGCATGAAAAACTGTTTTTT.

This clone was detected only a few times. The V and J genes are TRBV6-5 and TRBJ2-3; 7 bases are a match to TRBD1. Germline CDR1 and CDR2: MNHEY and SVGAGI. This CDR3 region has 14 residues. V trimming: 6 bases; J trimming: 2 bases; junction bases outside the gene matches: 5. The CDR3 coding sequence is TGTGCCAGCAGGGGGGACAGAGACACAGATACGCAGTATTTT. Protein product: CASRGDRDTDTQYF.

The chain employs TRBV12-3 or TRBV12-4 and TRBJ2-1; 9 positions agree with TRBD1. Trimming at V came to 6 bases and at J to 7 bases, leaving 4 bases not matched to a gene. This CDR3 is built from 13 residues. CDR3 amino acids: CASSLGTGNEQFF. For the CDR3, the DNA is TGTGCCAGCAGCCTTGGGACAGGGAATGAGCAGTTCTTC.

The rearrangement uses TRBV3-1 (or the pseudogene TRBV3-2) and TRBJ2-5; TRBD1 matches 7 bases. CDR1 is LGHDT and CDR2 is YNNKEL in the germline V gene (reference sequence). The ends lost 4 bases at V and 2 bases at J; junction bases unmatched: 4. The length of the CDR3 is 14 residues. The CDR3 spells CASSPYRGQETQYF. In DNA, the CDR3 is TGTGCCAGCAGCCCTTACAGGGGACAAGAGACCCAGTACTTC.

The chain combines TRBV14 with TRBJ2-1; 10 bases are a match to TRBD1. The junction had 12 bases not matched to a gene; V was cut back by 1 base and J by 0 bases. This CDR3 is built from 20 residues. Germline CDR1 is SGHDN and CDR2 is FVKESK. Here the CDR3 DNA reads TGTGCCAGCAGCCAAGTGCCGGGACAGGGGACATCGAGCTCCTACAATGAGCAGTTCTTC. This translates into CASSQVPGQGTSSSYNEQFF.

This clone appeared once. The rearrangement uses TRBV6-6 and TRBJ1-1, with D tentatively TRBD1 (5 bases). The CDR3 is made up of 14 amino acids. V was pared by 0 bases and J by 5 bases, with 10 bases between. Germline-derived CDR1 and CDR2 are MNHNY and SVGAGI (reference sequence). CDR3 residues: CASSYSTGGTEAFF. The CDR3 nucleotides are TGTGCCAGCAGTTACTCGACCGGGGGGACTGAAGCTTTCTTT.

This clone was counted once. This chain connects TRBV7-2 to TRBJ1-5, with a weak D call TRBD1 (6 bases). With 5 bases removed from V and 2 bases from J, the gap between germline ends came to 19 bases. Germline V CDR1 and CDR2: SGHTA, FQGNSA. The CDR3 consists of 17 residues. CDR3 loop: CASSGRPGALGNQPQHF. The DNA for the CDR3 is TGTGCCAGCAGCGGGCGACCGGGGGCCTTGGGCAATCAGCCCCAGCATTTT.

The chain uses TRBV19 and TRBJ2-7; TRBD1 or TRBD2 may be the D gene (5 bases each). V shed 5 bases and J shed 0 bases, with 20 bases lying between them. The CDR3 length is 17 residues. Germline loops: CDR1 LNHDA, CDR2 SQIVND (reference sequence). The DNA for the CDR3 is TGTGCCAGTAGTCGGGAACTAACCGGGACCTTCTCCTACGAGCAGTACTTC. Encoded protein: CASSRELTGTFSYEQYF.

A single count supports this clone. The chain combines TRBV9 with TRBJ2-7, with D perhaps TRBD1 or TRBD2 (5 bases each). Trimming stripped 2 bases from V and 5 bases from J, with 14 bases between. CDR3 size: 14 residues. Germline CDR1 and CDR2: SGDLS and YYNGEE. CDR3 residues: CASSVTGTYDEQYF. The CDR3 DNA reads TGTGCCAGCAGCGTGACCGGGACCTACGACGAGCAGTACTTC. Filled out from reference TRBV9 and TRBJ2-7, the complete variable domain reads DSGVTQTPKHLITATGQRVTLRCSPRSGDLSVYWYQQSLDQGLQFLIQYYNGEERAKGNILERFSAQQFPDLHSELNLSSLELGDSALYFCASSVTGTYDEQYFGPGTRLTVT.

V usage is TRBV19 and J usage is TRBJ1-6; the D gene is possibly TRBD1 (5 bases). The V gene lost 7 bases and the J gene lost 0 bases, with 13 bases spanning the gap. The germline V gene has CDR1 LNHDA and CDR2 SQIVND (reference sequence). The CDR3 is made up of 16 amino acids. The DNA for the CDR3 is TGTGCCAGTACTGGCGAGGGGAGCTCCTATAATTCACCCCTCCACTTT. This codes for CASTGEGSSYNSPLHF. Drawing the rest from reference TRBV19 and TRBJ1-6, the complete variable domain is DGGITQSPKYLFRKEGQNVTLSCEQNLNHDAMYWYRQDPGQGLRLIYYSQIVNDFQKGDIAEGYSVSREKKESFPLTVTSAQKNPTAFYLCASTGEGSSYNSPLHFGNGTRLTVT.

J is TRBJ2-1 and V is TRBV7-2; 12 bases match TRBD2. V shed 6 bases, J shed 4 bases, and the junction held 7 bases outside the gene matches. CDR3 length: 16 amino acids. The germline CDR1 and CDR2 sequences are SGHTA and FQGNSA. The CDR3 protein is CASRKGGLAGYNEQFF. In DNA form, the CDR3 reads TGTGCCAGCAGGAAGGGAGGACTAGCGGGGTACAATGAGCAGTTCTTC.

The V and J genes are TRBV7-9 and TRBJ2-2; no clear D. The CDR3 has 16 residues. V lost 1 base and J 4 bases, leaving 13 bases between the germline ends. Germline-derived CDR1 and CDR2 are SEHNR and FQNEAQ (reference sequence). CDR3: CASSLGVIRGTGELFF. The CDR3 region has the DNA TGTGCCAGCAGCTTAGGAGTCATCCGAGGCACCGGGGAGCTGTTTTTT.

The chain carries TRBV18 and TRBJ2-1; 10 bases align to TRBD2. The CDR3 loop spans 18 amino acids. The germline V gene encodes CDR1 KGHSH and CDR2 LQKENI. With V trimmed by 4 bases and J by 2 bases, 11 bases remained unmatched. CDR3: CASSQNPLAGSAYNEQFF. The DNA for the CDR3 is TGTGCCAGCTCACAAAACCCACTAGCGGGATCGGCCTACAATGAGCAGTTCTTC.

The chain recombines TRBV3-1 (or the pseudogene TRBV3-2) with TRBJ1-5; D gene uncertain. The germline V gene encodes CDR1 LGHDT and CDR2 YNNKEL (reference sequence). The ends were cut back, 0 bases at V and 4 bases at J, with 7 bases in the middle. The CDR3 loop spans 14 amino acids. The CDR3 protein is CASSQDRGNQPQHF. The CDR3 nucleotides are TGTGCCAGCAGCCAAGATCGCGGGAATCAGCCCCAGCATTTT.

This clone was recorded only once. A read error may account for a junction end that differs from germline. The gene calls are TRBV25-1 and TRBJ1-1, with D hard to call. The CDR3 has 13 residues. Germline V gene data show CDR1 as MGHDK and CDR2 as SYGVNS. As DNA, the CDR3 is TGTGCCAGCAGTGAACCTAATGACTTGAAAGTTGTCTTT. Amino acids: CASSEPNDLKVVF. Variable domain in full (rest from reference TRBV25-1 and TRBJ1-1): EADIYQTPRYLVIGTGKKITLECSQTMGHDKMYWYQQDPGMELHLIHYSYGVNSTEKGDLSSESTVSRIRTEHFPLTLESARPSHTSQYLCASSEPNDLKVVFGQGTRLTVV.